This T cell receptor beta chain was captured in a study of blood T cell repertoires in COVID-19. A remark on this clone: The junction differs from germline at one of its ends, possibly a read error.

Using immunoSEQ multiplex PCR, the repertoire was profiled, and TCRdb retains in-frame clones only, with some absent. This table has about 390,000 clones, more than 75% appearing once. Germline values: CDR1 LGHDT, CDR2 YNNKEL (reference sequence). The CDR3 has 16 amino acids. The V call is TRBV3-1 (or the pseudogene TRBV3-2), the J call TRBJ2-2; D not certain. The sequence derives from a woman aged 45-65 years who had recovered from COVID-19. Material for sequencing was PBMCs or T cells enriched from blood (not recorded which). CDR3 sequence: CASSQGSGWNAGELFF. The CDR3 coding sequence is TGTGCCAGCAGCCAAGGGTCAGGCTGGAACGCCGGGGAGCTGTTTTTT.